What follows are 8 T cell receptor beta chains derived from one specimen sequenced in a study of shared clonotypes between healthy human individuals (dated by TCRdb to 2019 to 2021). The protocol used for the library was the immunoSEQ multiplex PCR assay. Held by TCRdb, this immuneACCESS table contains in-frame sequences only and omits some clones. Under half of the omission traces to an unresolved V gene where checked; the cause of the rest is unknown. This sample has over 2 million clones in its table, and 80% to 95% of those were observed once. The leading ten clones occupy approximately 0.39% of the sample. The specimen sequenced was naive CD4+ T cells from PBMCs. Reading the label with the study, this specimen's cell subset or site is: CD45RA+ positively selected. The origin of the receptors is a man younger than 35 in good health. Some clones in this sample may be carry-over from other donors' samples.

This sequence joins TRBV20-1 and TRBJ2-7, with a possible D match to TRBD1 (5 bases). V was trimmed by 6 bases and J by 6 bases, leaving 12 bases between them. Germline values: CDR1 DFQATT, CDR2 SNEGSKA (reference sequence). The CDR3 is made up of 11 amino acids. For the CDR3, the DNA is TGCAGTGCCCCAGGGCGGCGCGAGCAGTACTTC. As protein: CSAPGRREQYF.

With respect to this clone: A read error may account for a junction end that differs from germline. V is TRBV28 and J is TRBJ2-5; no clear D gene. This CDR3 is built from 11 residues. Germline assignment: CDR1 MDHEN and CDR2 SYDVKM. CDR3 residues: CASSSFLSQDF. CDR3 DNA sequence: TGTGCCAGCAGTTCATTCCTATCCCAGGACTTC.

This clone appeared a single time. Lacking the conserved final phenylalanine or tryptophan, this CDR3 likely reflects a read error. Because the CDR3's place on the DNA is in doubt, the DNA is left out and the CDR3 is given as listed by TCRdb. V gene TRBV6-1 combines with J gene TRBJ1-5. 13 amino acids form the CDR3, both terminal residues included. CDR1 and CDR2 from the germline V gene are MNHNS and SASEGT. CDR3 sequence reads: CASSGSGTLTKRL.

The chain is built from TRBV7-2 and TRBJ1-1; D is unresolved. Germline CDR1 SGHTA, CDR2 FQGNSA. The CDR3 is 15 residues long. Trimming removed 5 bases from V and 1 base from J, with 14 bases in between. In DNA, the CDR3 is TGTGCCAGCAGCCCCCGAGCGAGAGGGAACACTGAAGCTTTCTTT. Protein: CASSPRARGNTEAFF.

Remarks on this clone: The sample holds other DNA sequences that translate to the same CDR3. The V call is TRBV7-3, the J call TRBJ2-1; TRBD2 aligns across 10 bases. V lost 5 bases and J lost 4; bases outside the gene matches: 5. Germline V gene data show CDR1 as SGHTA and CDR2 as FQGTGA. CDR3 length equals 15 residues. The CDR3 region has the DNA TGTGCCAGCAGCGCCGGACTAGCGGAGTACAATGAGCAGTTCTTC. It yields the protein CASSAGLAEYNEQFF.

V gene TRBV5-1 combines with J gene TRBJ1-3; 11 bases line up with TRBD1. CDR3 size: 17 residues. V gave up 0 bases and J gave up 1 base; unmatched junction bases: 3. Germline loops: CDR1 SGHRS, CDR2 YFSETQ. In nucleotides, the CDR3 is TGCGCCAGCAGCTTGGGGACAGGGGGCAGTTCTGGAAACACCATATATTTT. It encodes CASSLGTGGSSGNTIYF.

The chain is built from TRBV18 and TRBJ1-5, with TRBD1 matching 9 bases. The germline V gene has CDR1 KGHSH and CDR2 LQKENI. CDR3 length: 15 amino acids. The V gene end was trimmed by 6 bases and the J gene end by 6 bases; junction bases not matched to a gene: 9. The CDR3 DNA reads TGTGCCAGCTCCACCCGGGACAGGGCTTCTCAGCCCCAGCATTTT. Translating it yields CASSTRDRASQPQHF.

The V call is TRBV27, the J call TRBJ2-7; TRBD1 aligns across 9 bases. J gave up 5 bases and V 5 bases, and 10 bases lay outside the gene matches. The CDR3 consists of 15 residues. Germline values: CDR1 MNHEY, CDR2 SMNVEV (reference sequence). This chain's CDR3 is CASSPWDRVSHEQYF. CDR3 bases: TGTGCCAGCAGTCCGTGGGACAGGGTGTCCCACGAGCAGTACTTC.